Listed below are T cell receptor beta chains from one sample, sequenced in a study of graft-versus-host responses after intestinal transplantation. Repertoires were generated with immunoSEQ multiplex PCR, while TCRdb's copy carries only in-frame clones and drops some. This sample carries approximately 100,000 clones, 80% to 95% of them seen once, and the ten largest clones take approximately 1%. These receptors' targets are unknown. The sample was unstimulated CD8+ T cells sorted from spleen or lymph node cells, taken before intestinal transplant. The receptors shown here come from a human donor who received an intestinal transplant. CDR3s include the opening cysteine and the closing phenylalanine or tryptophan. A D gene is named only where the DNA matches it firmly. Clone size is given for some rows only: seen once, a few or many times, or a class if the clone is expanded.

V gene	J gene	clone size	D gene	CDR3 DNA	CDR3 protein
TRBV4-1	TRBJ1-1	once	.	TGCGCCAGCAGCCACCCAGCAGGGACAAGGGATTACGACACTGAAGCTTTCTTT	CASSHPAGTRDYDTEAFF
TRBV4-1	TRBJ2-7	.	TRBD1	TGCGCCAGCAGCCAAGACCCCACTGGACAGGGGCCCTACGAGCAGTACTTC	CASSQDPTGQGPYEQYF
TRBV12-5	TRBJ2-5	.	TRBD1	TGTGCTAGTGCTTACCCTGGGGACAGGGGCCAAGAGACCCAGTACTTC	CASAYPGDRGQETQYF
TRBV7-2	TRBJ2-1	.	TRBD2	TGTGCCAGCAGCCCGCCGCTCCGACTAGCGGGGGAAAATGAGCAGTTCTTC	CASSPPLRLAGENEQFF
TRBV5-4	TRBJ1-4	few	TRBD1	TGTGCCAGCAGCTCAGGGGGGGCTGAAAAACTGTTTTTT	CASSSGGAEKLFF
TRBV7-9	TRBJ2-1	.	TRBD2	TGTGCCAGCAGCTTAGGGCGTTCGGGGGGGGTGGATGAGCAGTTCTTC	CASSLGRSGGVDEQFF
TRBV19	TRBJ1-1	.	.	TGTGCCAGTAGTATCACGGGGGATAGTCCTGAAGCTTTCTTT	CASSITGDSPEAFF
TRBV29-1	TRBJ2-1	.	TRBD2	TGCAGCGTTGTGCCCTTAGCGGGAGATTACAATGAGCAGTTCTTC	CSVVPLAGDYNEQFF
TRBV27	TRBJ1-6	.	.	TGTGCCAGCAGTTTAGTAGCGGATTTCTCCTATAATTCACCCCTCCACTTT	CASSLVADFSYNSPLHF
TRBV9	TRBJ2-1	.	.	TGTGCCAGCAGCGTGGAGGGGGCGGACAATGAGCAGTTCTTC	CASSVEGADNEQFF
TRBV7-2	TRBJ2-1	.	TRBD2	TGTGCCAGCAGCTTAGTGGAGGGAGGGGATGAGCAGTTCTTC	CASSLVEGGDEQFF